At least ten counts were recorded for the clone carrying this TCR beta chain. Its antigen is unidentified. Trimming removed 7 bases from V and 0 bases from J, with 10 bases in between. In germline, CDR1 is SEHNR, CDR2 FQNEAQ (reference sequence). The CDR3 covers 14 residues. This specimen comes from a study of T cells after posttransplantation cyclophosphamide. Overall study findings and caveats: Donor-recipient repertoire similarity was low at 1-2 months, rising over year one.

TCRdb keeps only in-frame clones here, not all; method: immunoSEQ multiplex PCR. Sampling found tens of thousands of clones, none seen once. Specimen: PBMCs. This receptor was taken from a young man in good health and a related stem cell transplant donor. The V and J genes are TRBV7-9 and TRBJ1-3; D unresolved. In nucleotides, the CDR3 is TGTGCCAGCATAATGTACGGCTCTGGAAACACCATATATTTT. It yields the protein CASIMYGSGNTIYF.